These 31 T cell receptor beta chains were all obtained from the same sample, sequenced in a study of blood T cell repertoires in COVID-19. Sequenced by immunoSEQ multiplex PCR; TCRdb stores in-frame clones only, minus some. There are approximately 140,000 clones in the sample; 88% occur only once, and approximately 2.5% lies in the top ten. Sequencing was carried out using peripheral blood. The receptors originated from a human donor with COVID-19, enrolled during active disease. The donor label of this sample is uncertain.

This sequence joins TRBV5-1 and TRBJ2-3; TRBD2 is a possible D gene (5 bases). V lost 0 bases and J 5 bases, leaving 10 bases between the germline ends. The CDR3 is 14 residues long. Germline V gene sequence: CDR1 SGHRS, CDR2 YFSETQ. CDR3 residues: CASSLVLDLDTQYF. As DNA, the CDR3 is TGCGCCAGCAGCTTGGTACTAGATTTAGATACGCAGTATTTT.

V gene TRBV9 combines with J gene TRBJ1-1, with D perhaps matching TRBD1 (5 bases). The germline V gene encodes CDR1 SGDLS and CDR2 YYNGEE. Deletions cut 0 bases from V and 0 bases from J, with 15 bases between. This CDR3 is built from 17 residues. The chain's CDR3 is CASSVGSGKAMNTEAFF. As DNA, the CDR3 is TGTGCCAGCAGCGTAGGGTCAGGGAAGGCCATGAACACTGAAGCTTTCTTT.

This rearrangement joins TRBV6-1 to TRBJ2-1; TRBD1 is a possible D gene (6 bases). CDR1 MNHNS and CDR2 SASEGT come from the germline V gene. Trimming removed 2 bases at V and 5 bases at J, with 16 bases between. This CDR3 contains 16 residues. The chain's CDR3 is CASSEPGTTWDNEQFF. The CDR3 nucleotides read TGTGCCAGCAGTGAACCCGGGACAACTTGGGACAATGAGCAGTTCTTC.

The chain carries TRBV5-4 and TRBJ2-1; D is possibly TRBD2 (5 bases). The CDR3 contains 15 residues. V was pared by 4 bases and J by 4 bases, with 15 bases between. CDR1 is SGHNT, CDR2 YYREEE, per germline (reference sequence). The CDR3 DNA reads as TGTGCCAGCAGCATGTGGGCGCCGGGGTACAATGAGCAGTTCTTC. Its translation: CASSMWAPGYNEQFF.

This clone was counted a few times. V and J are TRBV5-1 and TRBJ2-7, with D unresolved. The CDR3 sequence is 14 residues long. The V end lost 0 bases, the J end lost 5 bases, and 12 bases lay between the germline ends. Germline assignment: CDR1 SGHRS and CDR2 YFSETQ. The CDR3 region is CASSLVLTSDEQYF. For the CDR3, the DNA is TGCGCCAGCAGCTTGGTGCTAACCTCGGACGAGCAGTACTTC.

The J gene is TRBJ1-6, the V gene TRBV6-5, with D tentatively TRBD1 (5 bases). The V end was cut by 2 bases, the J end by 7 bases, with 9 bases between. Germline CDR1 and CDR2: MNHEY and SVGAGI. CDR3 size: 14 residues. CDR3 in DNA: TGTGCCAGCAGTTACGGGGGGGTCAATTCACCCCTCCACTTT. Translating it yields CASSYGGVNSPLHF.

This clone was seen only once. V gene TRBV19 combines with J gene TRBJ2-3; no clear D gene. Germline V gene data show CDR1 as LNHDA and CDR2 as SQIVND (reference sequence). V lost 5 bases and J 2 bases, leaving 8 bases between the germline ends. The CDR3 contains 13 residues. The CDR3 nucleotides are TGTGCCAGTAGTTGGGCTGACACAGATACGCAGTATTTT. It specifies CASSWADTDTQYF.

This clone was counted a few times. This CDR3 reads CASSLALLSYEQYF. DNA for the CDR3: TGTGCCAGCAGCTTAGCACTACTCTCCTACGAGCAGTACTTC. The rearrangement uses TRBV11-2 and TRBJ2-7; D call uncertain. The CDR3 is 14 amino acids. The V end lost 1 base, the J end lost 0 bases, and 7 bases lay between the germline ends. Per germline, CDR1 SGHAT and CDR2 FQNNGV.

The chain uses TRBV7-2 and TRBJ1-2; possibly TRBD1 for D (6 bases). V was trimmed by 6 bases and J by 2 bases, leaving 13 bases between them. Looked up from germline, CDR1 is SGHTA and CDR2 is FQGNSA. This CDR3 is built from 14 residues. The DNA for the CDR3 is TGTGCCAGCAGTCTTTCCCAGGGGAACTATGGCTACACCTTC. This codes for CASSLSQGNYGYTF.

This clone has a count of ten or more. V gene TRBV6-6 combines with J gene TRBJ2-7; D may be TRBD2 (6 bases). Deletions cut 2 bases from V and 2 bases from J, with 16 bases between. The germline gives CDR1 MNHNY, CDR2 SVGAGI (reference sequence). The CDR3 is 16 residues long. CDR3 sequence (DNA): TGTGCCAGCAGTTACGGGCGGGACCCGGAAACCTACGAGCAGTACTTC. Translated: CASSYGRDPETYEQYF.

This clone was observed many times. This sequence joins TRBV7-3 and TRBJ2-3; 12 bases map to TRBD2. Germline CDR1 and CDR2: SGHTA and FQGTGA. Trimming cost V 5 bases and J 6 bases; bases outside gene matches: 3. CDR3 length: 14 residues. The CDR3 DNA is TGTGCCAGCAGCCTAGCGGGAGGGTTTGATACGCAGTATTTT. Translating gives CASSLAGGFDTQYF.

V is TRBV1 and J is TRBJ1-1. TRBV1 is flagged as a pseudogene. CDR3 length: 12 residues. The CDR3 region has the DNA TGCACCAGCAGCCCCGCCCACGGTGAAGCTTTCTTT. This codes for CTSSPAHGEAFF.

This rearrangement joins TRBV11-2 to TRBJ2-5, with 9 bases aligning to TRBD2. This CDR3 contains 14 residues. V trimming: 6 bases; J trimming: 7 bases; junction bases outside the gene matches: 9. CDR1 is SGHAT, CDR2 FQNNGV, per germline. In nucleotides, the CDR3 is TGTGCCAGCAGGTCCCTAGGCGGGGGGGGGACCCAGTACTTC. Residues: CASRSLGGGGTQYF.

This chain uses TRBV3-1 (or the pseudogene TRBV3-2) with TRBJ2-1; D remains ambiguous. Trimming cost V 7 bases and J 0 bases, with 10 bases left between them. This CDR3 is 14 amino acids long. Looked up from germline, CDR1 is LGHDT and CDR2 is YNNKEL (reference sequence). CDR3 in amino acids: CASNEASSYNEQFF. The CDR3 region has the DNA TGTGCCAGCAACGAAGCGAGCTCCTACAATGAGCAGTTCTTC.

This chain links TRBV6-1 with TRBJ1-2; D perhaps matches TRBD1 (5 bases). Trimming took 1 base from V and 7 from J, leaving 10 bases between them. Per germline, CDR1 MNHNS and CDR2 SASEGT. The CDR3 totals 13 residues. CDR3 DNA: TGTGCCAGCAGTGAAGGGACATACTTTGGCTACACCTTC. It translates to CASSEGTYFGYTF.

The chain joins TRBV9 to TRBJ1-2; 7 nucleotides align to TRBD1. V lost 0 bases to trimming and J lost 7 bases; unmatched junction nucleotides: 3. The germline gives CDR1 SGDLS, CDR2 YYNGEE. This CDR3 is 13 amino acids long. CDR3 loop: CASSVETGTGYTF. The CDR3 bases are TGTGCCAGCAGCGTAGAGACAGGGACTGGCTACACCTTC.

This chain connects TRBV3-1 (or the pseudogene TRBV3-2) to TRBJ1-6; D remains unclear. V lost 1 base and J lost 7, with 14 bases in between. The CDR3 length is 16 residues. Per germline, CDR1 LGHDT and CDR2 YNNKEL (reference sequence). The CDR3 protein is CASSQGFLLENSPLHF. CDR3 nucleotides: TGTGCCAGCAGCCAAGGGTTCCTACTCGAGAATTCACCCCTCCACTTT.

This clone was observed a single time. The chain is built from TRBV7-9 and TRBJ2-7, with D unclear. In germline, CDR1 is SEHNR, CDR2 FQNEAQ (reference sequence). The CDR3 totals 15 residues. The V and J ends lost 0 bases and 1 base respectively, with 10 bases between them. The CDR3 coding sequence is TGTGCCAGCAGCTTAGCCACAGCCGTTTCCTACGAGCAGTACTTC. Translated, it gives CASSLATAVSYEQYF.

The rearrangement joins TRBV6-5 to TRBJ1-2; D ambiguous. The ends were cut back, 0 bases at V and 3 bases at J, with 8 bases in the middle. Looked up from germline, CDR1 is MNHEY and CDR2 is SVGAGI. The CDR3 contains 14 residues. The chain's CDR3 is CASSYSTGHYGYTF. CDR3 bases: TGTGCCAGCAGTTACTCGACGGGTCACTATGGCTACACCTTC.

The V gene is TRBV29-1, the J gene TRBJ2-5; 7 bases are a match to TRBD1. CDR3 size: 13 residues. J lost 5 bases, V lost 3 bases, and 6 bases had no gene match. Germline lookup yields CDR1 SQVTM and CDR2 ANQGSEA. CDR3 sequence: CSVEVTGVETQYF. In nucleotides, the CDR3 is TGCAGCGTTGAGGTTACAGGGGTGGAGACCCAGTACTTC.

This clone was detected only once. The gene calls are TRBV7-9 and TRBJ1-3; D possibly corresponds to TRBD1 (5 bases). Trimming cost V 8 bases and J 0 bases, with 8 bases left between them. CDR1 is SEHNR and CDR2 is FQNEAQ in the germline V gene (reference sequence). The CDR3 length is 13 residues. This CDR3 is CASLGDSGNTIYF. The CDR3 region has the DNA TGTGCCAGCCTAGGGGACTCTGGAAACACCATATATTTT.

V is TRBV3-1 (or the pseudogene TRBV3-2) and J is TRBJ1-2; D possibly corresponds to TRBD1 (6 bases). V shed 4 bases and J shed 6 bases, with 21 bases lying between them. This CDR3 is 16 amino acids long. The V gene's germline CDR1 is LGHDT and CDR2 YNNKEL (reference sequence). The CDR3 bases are TGTGCCAGCAGCCCCCTCGGGGCGGGGGCCGGTCATGGCTACACCTTC. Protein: CASSPLGAGAGHGYTF.

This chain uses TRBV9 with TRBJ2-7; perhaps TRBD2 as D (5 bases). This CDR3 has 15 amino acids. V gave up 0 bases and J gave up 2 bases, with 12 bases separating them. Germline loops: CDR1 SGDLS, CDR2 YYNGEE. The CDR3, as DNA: TGTGCCAGCAGCGTAGCTACCGGGGAGACCTACGAGCAGTACTTC. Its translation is CASSVATGETYEQYF.

CDR3 nucleotide sequence: TGTGCCAGCAGCTTAACGTCAGCGGGGGGAGTTAGCCCAGATACGCAGTATTTT. This encodes CASSLTSAGGVSPDTQYF. The V call is TRBV7-3, the J call TRBJ2-3; 9 positions match TRBD2. V gave up 0 bases and J gave up 4 bases; unmatched junction bases: 11. The CDR3 length is 18 residues. CDR1 and CDR2 (germline): SGHTA, FQGTGA.

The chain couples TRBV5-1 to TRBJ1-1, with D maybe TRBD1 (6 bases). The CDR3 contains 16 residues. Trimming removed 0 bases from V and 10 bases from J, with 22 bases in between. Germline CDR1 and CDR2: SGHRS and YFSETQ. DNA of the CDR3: TGCGCCAGCAGCTTGGCCTCCGGGACACCCGAAACGGGAGCTTTCTTT. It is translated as CASSLASGTPETGAFF.

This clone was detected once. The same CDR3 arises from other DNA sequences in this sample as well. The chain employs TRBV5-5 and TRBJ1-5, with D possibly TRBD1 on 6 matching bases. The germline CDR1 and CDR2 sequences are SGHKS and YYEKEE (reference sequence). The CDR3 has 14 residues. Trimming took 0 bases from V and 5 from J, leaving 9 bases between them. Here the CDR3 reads CASSLEGGDQPQHF. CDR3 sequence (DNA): TGTGCCAGCAGCTTGGAAGGGGGTGATCAGCCCCAGCATTTT.

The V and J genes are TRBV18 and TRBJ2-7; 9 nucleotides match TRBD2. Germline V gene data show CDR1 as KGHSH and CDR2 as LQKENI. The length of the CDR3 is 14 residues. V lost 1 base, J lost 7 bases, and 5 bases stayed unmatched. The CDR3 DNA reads TGTGCCAGCTCACCACGCGGGGGGGCTGAGGAGCAGTACTTC. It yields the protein CASSPRGGAEEQYF.

CDR3 DNA: TGTGCCAGCAGCTTTATAACGGGAGGCCCAGATACGCAGTATTTT. It yields the protein CASSFITGGPDTQYF. The chain employs TRBV11-2 and TRBJ2-3, with 7 bases lining up with TRBD2. Germline V gives CDR1 SGHAT, CDR2 FQNNGV. This CDR3 spans 15 amino acids. The V gene end was trimmed by 3 bases and the J gene end by 4 bases; junction bases not matched to a gene: 7.

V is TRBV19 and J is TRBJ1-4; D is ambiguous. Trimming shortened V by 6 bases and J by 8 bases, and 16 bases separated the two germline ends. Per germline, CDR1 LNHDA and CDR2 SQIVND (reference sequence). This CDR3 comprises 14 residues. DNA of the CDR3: TGTGCCAGTAGCTTCCGGGAGGTAGGGGAAAAACTGTTTTTT. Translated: CASSFREVGEKLFF.

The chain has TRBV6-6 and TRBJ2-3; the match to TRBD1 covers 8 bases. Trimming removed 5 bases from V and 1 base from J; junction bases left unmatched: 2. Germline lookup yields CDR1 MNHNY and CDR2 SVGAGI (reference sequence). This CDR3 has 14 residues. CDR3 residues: CASSPGQGTDTQYF. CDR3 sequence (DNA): TGTGCCAGCAGTCCGGGACAGGGCACAGATACGCAGTATTTT.

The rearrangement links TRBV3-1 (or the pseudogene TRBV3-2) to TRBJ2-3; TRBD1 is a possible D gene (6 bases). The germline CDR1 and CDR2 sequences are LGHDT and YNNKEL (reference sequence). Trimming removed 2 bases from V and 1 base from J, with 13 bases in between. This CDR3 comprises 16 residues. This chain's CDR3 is CASSQWQGTRTDTQYF. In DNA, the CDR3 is TGTGCCAGCAGCCAATGGCAGGGGACCCGCACAGATACGCAGTATTTT.